This paragraph reports one T cell receptor (beta chain). Profiled with immunoSEQ multiplex PCR; TCRdb holds only in-frame clones, not every one. The table records 350,000 to 450,000 clones, 75% to 95% of them present only once. The entry originates in a study of control samples from healthy donors and cancer patients. Germline assignment: CDR1 SGHNT and CDR2 YENEEA. Trimming removed 5 bases from V and 0 bases from J; junction bases left unmatched: 2. There are 14 residues in the CDR3. The chain recombines TRBV11-3 with TRBJ2-3; the match to TRBD2 covers 7 bases. Specimen: PBMCs. This sequence was found in a man aged 40-49 years with head and neck cancer. The CDR3 region is CASSLSGSTDTQYF. In nucleotides, the CDR3 is TGTGCCAGCAGCCTTAGCGGGAGCACAGATACGCAGTATTTT. Filled out from reference TRBV11-3 and TRBJ2-3, the complete variable domain reads EAGVVQSPRYKIIEKKQPVAFWCNPISGHNTLYWYLQNLGQGPELLIRYENEEAVDDSQLPKDRFSAERLKGVDSTLKIQPAELGDSAVYLCASSLSGSTDTQYFGPGTRLTVL.